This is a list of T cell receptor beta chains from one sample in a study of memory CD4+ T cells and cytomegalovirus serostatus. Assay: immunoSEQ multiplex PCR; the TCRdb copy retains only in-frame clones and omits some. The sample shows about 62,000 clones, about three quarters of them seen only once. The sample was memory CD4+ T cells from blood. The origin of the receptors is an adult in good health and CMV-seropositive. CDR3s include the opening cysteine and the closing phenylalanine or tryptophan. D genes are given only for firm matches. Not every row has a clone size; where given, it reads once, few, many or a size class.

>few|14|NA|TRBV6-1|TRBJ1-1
TGTGCCAGCAGTGAGGGCGGCCTGAACACTGAAGCTTTCTTT
CASSEGGLNTEAFF
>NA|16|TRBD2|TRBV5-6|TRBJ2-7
TGTGCCGGCGATGGACTAGCGGGGGGGCCGGTCCTCGAGCAGTACTTC
CAGDGLAGGPVLEQYF
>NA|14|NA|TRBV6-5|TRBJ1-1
TGTGCCAGCAGTTACACCGGTCTGAGGACTGAAGCTTTCTTT
CASSYTGLRTEAFF
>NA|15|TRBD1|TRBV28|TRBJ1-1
TGTGCCAGCACTTGGATCGGACAGGGGGCCACTGAAGCTTTCTTT
CASTWIGQGATEAFF
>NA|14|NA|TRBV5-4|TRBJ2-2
TGTGCCAGCAGCTTGGATACGGGCACCGGGGAGCTGTTTTTT
CASSLDTGTGELFF
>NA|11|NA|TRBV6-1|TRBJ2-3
TGTGCCAGCAGCTTCCTAGATACGCAGTATTTT
CASSFLDTQYF
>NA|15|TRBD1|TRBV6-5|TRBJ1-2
TGTGCCAGCAGCCTGATGGGACAGAGTTTTTATGGCTACACCTTC
CASSLMGQSFYGYTF
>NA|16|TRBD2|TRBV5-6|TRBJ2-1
TGTGCCAGCAGCCGAGTGGGGCTAGCGGGGAGGGATGAGCAGTTCTTC
CASSRVGLAGRDEQFF
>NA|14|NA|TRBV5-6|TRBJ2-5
TGTGCCAGCAGCGTAACAGGGAACCAAGAGACCCAGTACTTC
CASSVTGNQETQYF
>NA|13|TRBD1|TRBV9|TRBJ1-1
TGTGCCAGCAGCGAGGGGGCCACCAGTGGAGCTTTCTTT
CASSEGATSGAFF
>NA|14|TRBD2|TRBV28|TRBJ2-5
TGTGCCAGCAGCCCGCCTAGCGGGAGAGAGACCCAGTACTTC
CASSPPSGRETQYF
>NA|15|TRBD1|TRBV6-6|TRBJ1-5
TGTGCCAGCAGTCAGGGACAGGGAAGTAATCAGCCCCAGCATTTT
CASSQGQGSNQPQHF
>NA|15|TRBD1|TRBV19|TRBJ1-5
TGTGCCAGTAGCCGCGACAGGGGTAGCAATCAGCCCCAGCATTTT
CASSRDRGSNQPQHF
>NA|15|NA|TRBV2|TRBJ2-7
TGTGCCAGCAGTCCGGACGGATTGGGCTCCTACGAGCAGTACTTC
CASSPDGLGSYEQYF
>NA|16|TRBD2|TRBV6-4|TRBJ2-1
TGTGCCAGCAGTGAGTTCGGCGGGGGAAGGGACAATGAGCAGTTCTTC
CASSEFGGGRDNEQFF
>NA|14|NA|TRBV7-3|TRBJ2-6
TGTGCCAGCAGCTTGAGCTCTGGGGCCAACGTCCTGACTTTC
CASSLSSGANVLTF
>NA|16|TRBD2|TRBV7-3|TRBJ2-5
TGTGCCAGCAGCTTAAACCCGGGACTAGCCGGCGAGACCCAGTACTTC
CASSLNPGLAGETQYF
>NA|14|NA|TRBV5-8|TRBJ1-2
TGTGCCAGCAGCTTCTCAATGGGGGCCTATGGCTACACCTTC
CASSFSMGAYGYTF
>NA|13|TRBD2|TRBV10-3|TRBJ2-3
TGTGCCATCAAACTAGCGGGCACAGATACGCAGTATTTT
CAIKLAGTDTQYF
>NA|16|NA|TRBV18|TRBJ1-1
TGTGCCAGCTCACCACCTCTTGGGGGGAGGGACACTGAAGCTTTCTTT
CASSPPLGGRDTEAFF
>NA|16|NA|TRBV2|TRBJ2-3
TGTGCCAGCAGTGCGTCTAGCCGGTCGACCGCAGATACGCAGTATTTT
CASSASSRSTADTQYF
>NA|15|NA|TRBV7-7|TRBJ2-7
TGTGCTAGCAGCTTAGGGGGGGGGCAGGGCTACGAGCAGTACTTC
CASSLGGGQGYEQYF
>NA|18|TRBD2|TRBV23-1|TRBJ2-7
TGCGCCAGCAGTCAATTGGTCTTATGGATAGCGGGGCACTACGAGCAGTACTTC
CASSQLVLWIAGHYEQYF
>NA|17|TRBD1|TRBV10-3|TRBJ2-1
TGTGCCATCAGTGGGCCTCCGGGACAGGGGGCTCTGGATGAGCAGTTCTTC
CAISGPPGQGALDEQFF
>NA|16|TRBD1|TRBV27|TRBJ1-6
TGTGCCAGCAGTGCGGGACAGGCCCGCTATAATTCACCCCTCCACTTT
CASSAGQARYNSPLHF
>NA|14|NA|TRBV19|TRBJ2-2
TGTGCCAGTAGTATAGATTGGGACACCGGGGAGCTGTTTTTT
CASSIDWDTGELFF
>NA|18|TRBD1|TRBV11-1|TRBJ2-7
TGTGCCAGCAGCTTTTCACCCATAACCGGGACAGCTTACTACGAGCAGTACTTC
CASSFSPITGTAYYEQYF
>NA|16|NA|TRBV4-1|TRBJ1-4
TGCGCCAGCAGCCAAAGTCCGTTACAGGTCGGTGAAAAACTGTTTTTT
CASSQSPLQVGEKLFF